Below, one T cell receptor beta chain is given with its context. This clone was counted a few times. Its specific antigen is unknown. No quality values exist for individual bases; no much larger clone is one base distant. This sample is drawn from a study of metastatic and nonmetastatic thyroid tumors (dated by TCRdb to 2020 to 2021). For the wider study: Repertoires from peripheral blood and from tumor or nodule tissue samples of malignant and benign thyroid patients were compared. The investigation overall reported the following: In both blood and tumor samples, malignant tumors were reported to have significantly higher TCR beta diversity than benign nodules.

Before undergoing thyroid surgery, none of the patients had been given any kind of treatment. Using T-cell receptor beta sequencing, the study looked back at clinical samples from patients collected from the early 2010s to the late 2010s. Library method: PCR. The reads were generated on an Illumina HiSeq 4000. High-throughput sequencing was used to profile the TCR beta-chain CDR3 region of every patient. The authors processed their data as follows. A classifier to discriminate distant-metastatic papillary thyroid cancer patients was built from CDR3 differences across clinicopathological groups. The Shannon index was used to assess repertoire diversity, and the Morisita-Horn index was used to assess tumor-blood repertoire similarity. TCRdb applied fastp at Q25 and MiXCR to the public reads, then kept only in-frame beta chains. The V and J calls were not made by the authors but by TCRdb's processing. In this sample the table shows some 21,000 clones, 28% of which occur a single time. The ten largest account for 14% of the sample.

This TCR was recovered from a male donor with papillary thyroid cancer or a benign thyroid nodule (not recorded which). Some clones in this sample may be carry-over from other donors' samples. Source material: tumor tissue.

In nucleotides, the sequence is TGCGCCAGCAGCCCGAGCGGGTCTGAGACAGATACGCAGTATTTT. This gives the protein CASSPSGSETDTQYF. The chain is assembled from TRBV5-1 and TRBJ2-3; a weak D assignment points to TRBD2 (6 bases agree). The CDR3 measures 15 amino acids from cysteine to phenylalanine. Only the CDR3 region is kept as DNA, spanning 45 bases read in frame from base 1. Deletion took 4 bases off V and 3 bases off J, with a span of 15 bases between the germline ends. CDR1 and CDR2 (SGHRS, YFSETQ) derive from the germline V gene.